The next 16 T cell receptor beta chains were all read from a single sample in a study of blood T cell repertoires in COVID-19. TCRdb keeps only in-frame clones here, not all; method: immunoSEQ multiplex PCR. The data show approximately 50,000 clones, just under 90% seen once. The sequencing input was peripheral blood. The source of these receptors is a man aged 45 to 65 with acute or convalescent COVID-19.

The rearrangement uses TRBV5-1 and TRBJ1-4; 10 bases match TRBD1. CDR1 and CDR2 from the germline V gene are SGHRS and YFSETQ. Trimming at V came to 4 bases and at J to 7 bases, leaving 7 bases not matched to a gene. This CDR3 region has 15 residues. The CDR3 spells CASSATGTGAEKLFF. The CDR3, as DNA: TGCGCCAGCAGCGCAACCGGGACAGGGGCTGAAAAACTGTTTTTT.

Comments on this clone: Different DNA sequences within this sample yield the same CDR3. The rearrangement uses TRBV12-3 or TRBV12-4 and TRBJ2-1; D is unclear. Trimming cost V 4 bases and J 4 bases, with 2 bases left between them. The CDR3 sequence is 11 residues long. CDR3 amino acids: CASSSYNEQFF. Here the CDR3 DNA reads TGTGCCAGCAGTTCTTACAATGAGCAGTTCTTC.

This chain connects TRBV6-4 to TRBJ1-6, with D maybe TRBD1 (5 bases). Germline V gene sequence: CDR1 MRHNA, CDR2 SNTAGT. The V and J ends lost 7 bases and 7 bases respectively, with 11 bases between them. This CDR3 has 13 residues. DNA for the CDR3: TGTGCCAGCACGGGGGTGACCAATTCACCCCTCCACTTT. Protein product: CASTGVTNSPLHF.

V gene TRBV5-1 combines with J gene TRBJ1-6; no firm D call. Per the germline V gene, CDR1 is SGHRS and CDR2 is YFSETQ. The CDR3 consists of 15 residues. Trimming stripped 0 bases from V and 9 bases from J, with 13 bases between. The CDR3 nucleotides are TGCGCCAGCAGCTTGGCCAGCTCTAGCCTTTCACCCCTCCACTTT. Its translation is CASSLASSSLSPLHF.

The chain uses TRBV18 and TRBJ2-1, with D hard to call. Per the germline V gene, CDR1 is KGHSH and CDR2 is LQKENI. Trimming left V 3 bases short and J 5 bases short, with 5 bases between. CDR3 length equals 12 residues. CDR3 in DNA: TGTGCCAGCTCACCGACAAACAATGAGCAGTTCTTC. This gives the protein CASSPTNNEQFF.

The gene calls are TRBV12-3 or TRBV12-4 and TRBJ1-2; no definite D call. The CDR3 length is 13 residues. V lost 10 bases and J 6 bases, leaving 18 bases between the germline ends. CDR3: CAIPHPTEDGYTF. CDR3 nucleotide sequence: TGTGCCATCCCTCACCCGACGGAGGATGGCTACACCTTC.

V usage is TRBV7-3 and J usage is TRBJ2-1, with 11 bases lining up with TRBD1. The CDR3 extends over 15 amino acids. V lost 4 bases and J lost 4; bases outside the gene matches: 3. Per the germline V gene, CDR1 is SGHTA and CDR2 is FQGTGA. CDR3 nucleotides: TGTGCCAGCAGCTCCCGGGACAGGGGGTACAATGAGCAGTTCTTC. Translated, it gives CASSSRDRGYNEQFF.

The chain combines TRBV28 with TRBJ2-7; 9 positions agree with TRBD1. CDR1 is MDHEN and CDR2 is SYDVKM in the germline V gene. The V and J ends lost 3 bases and 7 bases, in that order; junction bases with no gene match: 19. CDR3 length: 18 residues. CDR3 bases: TGTGCCAGCAGTTTGGGGGTCTACTTTGGACAGGGGCAGAGGGAGCAGTACTTC. Amino acids: CASSLGVYFGQGQREQYF.

CDR3 in amino acids: CASSPRQPTTNEKLFF. The CDR3 nucleotides read TGTGCCAGCAGCCCCAGACAGCCAACAACTAATGAAAAACTGTTTTTT. This chain connects TRBV7-6 to TRBJ1-4; possibly TRBD1 for D (5 bases). The V gene's germline CDR1 is SGHVS and CDR2 FNYEAQ. Between the trimmed V and J ends, which lost 5 bases and 0 bases, there was a span of 13 bases. This CDR3 is built from 16 residues.

J is TRBJ2-5 and V is TRBV4-1; D remains ambiguous. CDR1 is MGHRA, CDR2 YSYEKL, per germline. V gave up 1 base and J gave up 5 bases, with 11 bases separating them. The CDR3 runs to 14 residues. In DNA, the CDR3 is TGCGCCAGCAGCCAAGGAGTAGCCCAGGAGACCCAGTACTTC. Protein: CASSQGVAQETQYF.

The CDR3 region is CASSVAWGTGNGYTF. The CDR3 nucleotides are TGTGCCAGCAGTGTTGCGTGGGGGACAGGGAATGGCTACACCTTC. The chain has TRBV2 and TRBJ1-2, with 9 positions matching TRBD1. V shed 4 bases, J shed 6 bases, and the junction held 9 bases outside the gene matches. In germline, CDR1 is SNHLY, CDR2 FYNNEI. CDR3 size: 15 residues.

In this sample, this clone turned up a few times. Written as DNA, the CDR3 is TGTGCCACCAGCAGAGGGGACAGGGGGCGCGAAGAGCAGTACTTC. It specifies CATSRGDRGREEQYF. The genes are TRBV15 and TRBJ2-7; 12 nucleotides align to TRBD1. Losses at the gene ends were 1 base for V and 7 bases for J; bases not matched to a gene: 5. Germline CDR1 LNHNV, CDR2 YYDKDF (reference sequence). The CDR3 is 15 amino acids.

The chain uses TRBV7-9 and TRBJ1-3; 7 bases line up with TRBD1. J gave up 4 bases and V 0 bases, and 6 bases lay outside the gene matches. This CDR3 spans 16 amino acids. Germline lookup yields CDR1 SEHNR and CDR2 FQNEAQ (reference sequence). This chain's CDR3 is CASSLAGTDRGNTIYF. CDR3 bases: TGTGCCAGCAGCTTAGCCGGGACAGACCGCGGAAACACCATATATTTT.

V is TRBV11-3 and J is TRBJ2-5; 8 bases agree with TRBD1. The CDR3 extends over 14 amino acids. Germline V gives CDR1 SGHNT, CDR2 YENEEA. With V trimmed by 5 bases and J by 5 bases, 7 bases remained unmatched. Here the CDR3 DNA reads TGTGCCAGCAGCAGTCGACAGGGGCGGGAGACCCAGTACTTC. This sequence encodes CASSSRQGRETQYF.

The chain employs TRBV30 and TRBJ1-5; D perhaps matches TRBD1 (5 bases). CDR1 is GTSNPN, CDR2 SVGIG, per germline (reference sequence). V was trimmed by 2 bases and J by 0 bases, leaving 20 bases between them. This CDR3 region has 18 residues. DNA for the CDR3: TGTGCCTGGAGTAAGTCTCAGTGGGGCTTACTTAGCAATCAGCCCCAGCATTTT. It is translated as CAWSKSQWGLLSNQPQHF.

V gene TRBV4-2 combines with J gene TRBJ2-7, with 7 bases identical to TRBD1. The V gene's germline CDR1 is LGHNA and CDR2 YNFKEQ. CDR3 size: 15 residues. V shed 1 base, J shed 1 base, and the junction held 4 bases outside the gene matches. The CDR3 spells CASSQAWDRSYEQYF. The CDR3 bases are TGTGCCAGCAGCCAAGCTTGGGACAGATCCTACGAGCAGTACTTC.